The clone carrying this T cell receptor (beta chain) has just a few counts. The antigen is undetermined. This entry is derived from a study of beta chain features in type 1 diabetes. Overall study context: The samples had approximately 110 million sorted cells examined in all.

What was sequenced were expressed TCRB transcripts, since all of the isolated RNA had been reverse transcribed. Clones were read by immunoSEQ multiplex PCR, and TCRdb kept only the in-frame ones, dropping some. The sample records roughly 150,000 clones, 6% to 9% being singletons. Findings of the study overall: Patients with Type 1 diabetes showed moderately but significantly shorter TCRB CDR3s in all four CD4+ subsets.

This CDR3 spans 18 amino acids. The germline gives CDR1 SGHAT, CDR2 FQNNGV. Trimming cost V 5 bases and J 0 bases; bases outside gene matches: 11. V is TRBV11-2 and J is TRBJ2-5, with 11 bases identical to TRBD2. Sequenced input: central memory CD4+ T cells from blood. This receptor was identified in a man younger than 35 with type 1 diabetes. The DNA for the CDR3 is TGTGCCAGCAGCCAGGGGGCCTTAGCGGGAGGGTACCAAGAGACCCAGTACTTC. As protein: CASSQGALAGGYQETQYF.